This T cell receptor (beta chain) was retrieved from a study of shared clonotypes between healthy human individuals. Generated by immunoSEQ multiplex PCR, the TCRdb table keeps only in-frame clones and is missing some. The sample has just over 2,000,000 clones, 85% to 95% seen once. The donors were adults (healthy and HIV-negative) with no recent acute infections or vaccinations. To note about this clone: At one end the junction does not follow the germline gene, possibly because of a read error.

This CDR3 comprises 13 residues. CDR1 is SSHAT and CDR2 is FNYEAQ in the germline V gene (reference sequence). This chain uses TRBV7-7 with TRBJ2-7; either TRBD1 or TRBD2 may fit D (5 bases each). The sample comprised naive CD4+ T cells sorted from blood. Subset described: CD45RA+ positively selected. The sequence was obtained from a man younger than 35 in good health. CDR3 in DNA: TGTGCTAGCAGCTTAAGTCAGGGCGGGGAGCAGTACTTC. Encoded protein: CASSLSQGGEQYF.